Described below is a single T cell receptor beta chain sequence and its context. The antigen is unknown. Time point here: before natalizumab initiation. Produced via immunoSEQ multiplex PCR; TCRdb's table is partial and in-frame only. The sample carries tens of thousands of clones, roughly 91% recorded once. Germline lookup yields CDR1 MGHRA and CDR2 YSYEKL. CDR3 size: 15 residues. V lost 1 base, J lost 3 bases, and 12 bases lay in between. This record belongs to a study of multiple sclerosis patients with progressive multifocal leukoencephalopathy. The study's findings and limits: Findings may reflect JC virus infection or just general immunocompromise.

This clonotype was sampled from a human donor with multiple sclerosis. Sequencing was carried out using PBMCs. This chain joins TRBV4-1 and TRBJ1-2; no definite D call. The CDR3 is CASSQGSPAYYGYTF. The CDR3 DNA reads TGCGCCAGCAGCCAAGGTTCACCGGCATACTATGGCTACACCTTC.